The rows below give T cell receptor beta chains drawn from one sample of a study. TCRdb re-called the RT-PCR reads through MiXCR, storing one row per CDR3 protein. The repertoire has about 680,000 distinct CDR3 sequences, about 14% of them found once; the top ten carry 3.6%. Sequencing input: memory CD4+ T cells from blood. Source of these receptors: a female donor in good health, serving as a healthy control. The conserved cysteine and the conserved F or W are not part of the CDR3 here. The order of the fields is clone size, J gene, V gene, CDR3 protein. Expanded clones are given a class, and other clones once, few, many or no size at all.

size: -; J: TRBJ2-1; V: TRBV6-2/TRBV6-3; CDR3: ASSWTSGAEQF
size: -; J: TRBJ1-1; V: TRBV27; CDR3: ASSLDRGRVEAF
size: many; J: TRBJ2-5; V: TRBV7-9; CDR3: ASSSPGFWEETQY
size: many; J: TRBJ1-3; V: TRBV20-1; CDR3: SARDSGHSGNTIY
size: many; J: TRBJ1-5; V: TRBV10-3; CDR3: AISERDSSNQPQH
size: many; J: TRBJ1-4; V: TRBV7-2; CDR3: ASSSAWGGNEKLF
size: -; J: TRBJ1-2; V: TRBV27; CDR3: ASSSPRAGGLDGYT
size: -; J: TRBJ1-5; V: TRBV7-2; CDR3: ASRAPGQGAVHEH
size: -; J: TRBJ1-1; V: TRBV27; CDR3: ASRIGGHSSEAF
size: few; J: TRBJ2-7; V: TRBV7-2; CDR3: ASSPAGGLDEQY
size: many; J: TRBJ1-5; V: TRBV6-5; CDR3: ASSYNREGNQPQH
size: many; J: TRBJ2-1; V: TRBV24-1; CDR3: ATSDIRDIYNEQF